The 19 T cell receptor beta chains given below trace back to one sample, sequenced in a study of blood T cell repertoires in COVID-19. TCRdb's table, derived via immunoSEQ multiplex PCR, lists solely in-frame clones and lacks some. Seen here are 110,000 or so clones, over 75% observed once, and the top ten hold 2% to 3%. The specimen was peripheral blood. These receptors were collected from a man aged 50 to 59 with acute or convalescent COVID-19.

The rearrangement links TRBV7-9 to TRBJ2-5, with 9 bases fitting TRBD2. With 4 bases clipped from V and 5 bases from J, the junction kept 11 bases outside the gene matches. The CDR3 contains 16 residues. Germline CDR1 and CDR2: SEHNR and FQNEAQ (reference sequence). The DNA of the CDR3 is TGTGCCAGCAGCTCACAAGGCGGGGGGGCATGGGAGACCCAGTACTTC. This encodes CASSSQGGGAWETQYF.

The chain has TRBV2 and TRBJ1-2; 8 positions match TRBD1. The CDR3 extends over 13 amino acids. V lost 5 bases and J lost 8; bases outside the gene matches: 7. Germline assignment: CDR1 SNHLY and CDR2 FYNNEI. DNA of the CDR3: TGTGCCAGCAGTTTAGACAGGGGCCGCGGCTACACCTTC. Its protein is CASSLDRGRGYTF.

V usage is TRBV25-1 and J usage is TRBJ2-7, with TRBD2 matching 8 bases. V gave up 1 base and J gave up 4 bases; unmatched junction bases: 6. Germline CDR1 MGHDK, CDR2 SYGVNS. The CDR3 has 15 amino acids. The CDR3 protein is CASSELSGGSYEQYF. The CDR3 region has the DNA TGTGCCAGCAGTGAATTGAGCGGGGGCTCATACGAGCAGTACTTC.

V and J are TRBV5-1 and TRBJ2-7; maybe TRBD1 (6 bases). This CDR3 is 15 amino acids long. V dropped 5 bases and J dropped 1 base, with 16 bases sitting between them. Germline assignment: CDR1 SGHRS and CDR2 YFSETQ. Written as DNA, the CDR3 is TGCGCCAGCAGACCCATGACAGGTCGATCCTACGAGCAGTACTTC. As protein: CASRPMTGRSYEQYF.

The chain employs TRBV2 and TRBJ2-1; possibly TRBD2 for D (6 bases). The CDR3 extends over 13 amino acids. V lost 8 bases to trimming and J lost 0 bases, with 8 bases between them. Germline V gives CDR1 SNHLY, CDR2 FYNNEI. The chain's CDR3 is CASGTVSYNEQFF. The CDR3 DNA sequence: TGTGCCAGCGGGACTGTCTCCTACAATGAGCAGTTCTTC.

This chain connects TRBV4-1 to TRBJ2-3, with D possibly being TRBD1 (5 bases). Germline V gene lookup returns CDR1 MGHRA and CDR2 YSYEKL. The CDR3 runs 16 residues. Trimming shortened V by 2 bases and J by 3 bases, and 15 bases separated the two germline ends. The CDR3 bases are TGCGCCAGCAGCCAAATAGGGCGCAGGGAAACAGATACGCAGTATTTT. Protein product: CASSQIGRRETDTQYF.

V gene TRBV4-2 combines with J gene TRBJ2-7; D is possibly TRBD1 (6 bases). This CDR3 contains 14 residues. Germline V gene sequence: CDR1 LGHNA, CDR2 YNFKEQ. The V end lost 5 bases, the J end lost 2 bases, and 13 bases lay between the germline ends. In DNA, the CDR3 is TGTGCCAGCAGCGTCAACAGGGACACCTACGAGCAGTACTTC. It is translated as CASSVNRDTYEQYF.

This clone was seen once. The CDR3 reads CAISVETGGHGYTF. In DNA, the CDR3 is TGTGCCATCAGTGTCGAAACAGGGGGCCATGGCTACACCTTC. The gene calls are TRBV10-3 and TRBJ1-2, with TRBD1 identical over 9 bases. The CDR3 loop spans 14 amino acids. Germline V CDR1 and CDR2: ENHRY, SYGVKD. V was clipped by 4 bases and J by 6 bases; unmatched bases: 6.

This clone was detected a few times. V gene TRBV27 combines with J gene TRBJ1-2; 12 nucleotides match TRBD1. There are 16 residues in the CDR3. V shed 4 bases and J 7 bases; nucleotides not matched to a gene: 10. Germline CDR1 is MNHEY and CDR2 is SMNVEV (reference sequence). The CDR3 sequence is CASSSRPGTGGGGYTF. CDR3 coding DNA: TGTGCCAGCAGTTCACGTCCCGGGACAGGGGGCGGTGGCTACACCTTC.

The rearrangement uses TRBV7-9 and TRBJ1-2, with TRBD1 matching over 8 bases. Germline V gene sequence: CDR1 SEHNR, CDR2 FQNEAQ (reference sequence). The CDR3 totals 15 residues. V lost 1 base and J lost 3; bases outside the gene matches: 4. This CDR3 reads CASSLETGAHYGYTF. In DNA, the CDR3 is TGTGCCAGCAGCTTAGAGACAGGGGCCCACTATGGCTACACCTTC.

CDR3 residues: CASSIYGGGTDTQYF. The CDR3 bases are TGTGCCAGCAGCATCTACGGGGGGGGCACAGATACGCAGTATTTT. The rearrangement joins TRBV9 to TRBJ2-3, with 8 bases that match TRBD2. Germline V CDR1 and CDR2: SGDLS, YYNGEE. The V and J ends lost 4 bases and 1 base, in that order; junction bases with no gene match: 5. The CDR3 spans 15 residues.

The rearrangement joins TRBV27 to TRBJ2-1; D is perhaps TRBD2 (6 bases). The germline V gene has CDR1 MNHEY and CDR2 SMNVEV (reference sequence). CDR3 size: 18 residues. V lost 3 bases to trimming and J lost 2 bases, with 20 bases between them. Here the CDR3 DNA reads TGTGCCAGCAGTTTCAGTGGGGGTGCGGGAAGAACCTACAATGAGCAGTTCTTC. Protein sequence: CASSFSGGAGRTYNEQFF.

The V and J genes are TRBV6-1 and TRBJ1-6, with 11 positions matching TRBD1. With 1 base clipped from V and 7 bases from J, the junction kept 0 bases outside the gene matches. Germline V gene sequence: CDR1 MNHNS, CDR2 SASEGT. The CDR3 spans 15 residues. The CDR3 region has the DNA TGTGCCAGCAGTGAAGGGACAGGGGGCAATTCACCCCTCCACTTT. It codes for CASSEGTGGNSPLHF.

This sequence joins TRBV5-1 and TRBJ1-5; TRBD1 matches at 8 bases. Germline trimming cut 0 bases from V and 0 bases from J; bases unmatched to any gene: 11. The V gene's germline CDR1 is SGHRS and CDR2 YFSETQ. There are 19 residues in the CDR3. The CDR3 coding sequence is TGCGCCAGCAGCTTGGCCCCCACCGGGACAGGATATAGCAATCAGCCCCAGCATTTT. Encoded protein: CASSLAPTGTGYSNQPQHF.

The V gene is TRBV15, the J gene TRBJ2-5; maybe TRBD2 (7 bases). The V end was cut by 0 bases, the J end by 6 bases, with 14 bases between. Germline CDR1 LNHNV, CDR2 YYDKDF (reference sequence). The CDR3 is made up of 15 amino acids. DNA of the CDR3: TGTGCCACCAGCAGAGATGCAGGGGAGGGGAAGACCCAGTACTTC. Residues: CATSRDAGEGKTQYF.

This clone was seen more than once but under ten times. This chain links TRBV2 with TRBJ2-7; 10 positions match TRBD1. The CDR3 length is 15 residues. Germline CDR1 and CDR2: SNHLY and FYNNEI. V shed 5 bases and J 2 bases; nucleotides not matched to a gene: 6. The CDR3 loop is CASSYGQGVTYEQYF. CDR3 bases: TGTGCCAGCAGTTATGGACAGGGGGTTACCTACGAGCAGTACTTC.

The sample holds a few counts of this clone. J is TRBJ2-5 and V is TRBV7-2; no firm D call. Germline V gives CDR1 SGHTA, CDR2 FQGNSA. V dropped 2 bases and J dropped 4 bases, with 5 bases sitting between them. The CDR3 has 12 amino acids. CDR3 protein: CASSLSRETQYF. CDR3 in DNA: TGTGCCAGCAGCTTAAGCCGAGAGACCCAGTACTTC.

The rearrangement joins TRBV4-1 to TRBJ1-4; D ambiguous. Looked up from germline, CDR1 is MGHRA and CDR2 is YSYEKL. Trimming took 1 base from V and 0 from J, leaving 12 bases between them. The CDR3 covers 17 residues. The CDR3 DNA follows: TGCGCCAGCAGCCAAGTCTACTTATCGGCAACTAATGAAAAACTGTTTTTT. It codes for CASSQVYLSATNEKLFF.

V and J are TRBV15 and TRBJ2-4; TRBD1 aligns across 7 bases. The J segment lost 6 bases and the V segment lost 1 base, leaving 6 bases of the junction unmatched. From germline, CDR1 is LNHNV and CDR2 YYDKDF (reference sequence). The CDR3 contains 15 residues. In nucleotides, the CDR3 is TGTGCCACCAGCAGAGGGCTACAGGGGACAAACATTCAGTACTTC. This encodes CATSRGLQGTNIQYF.